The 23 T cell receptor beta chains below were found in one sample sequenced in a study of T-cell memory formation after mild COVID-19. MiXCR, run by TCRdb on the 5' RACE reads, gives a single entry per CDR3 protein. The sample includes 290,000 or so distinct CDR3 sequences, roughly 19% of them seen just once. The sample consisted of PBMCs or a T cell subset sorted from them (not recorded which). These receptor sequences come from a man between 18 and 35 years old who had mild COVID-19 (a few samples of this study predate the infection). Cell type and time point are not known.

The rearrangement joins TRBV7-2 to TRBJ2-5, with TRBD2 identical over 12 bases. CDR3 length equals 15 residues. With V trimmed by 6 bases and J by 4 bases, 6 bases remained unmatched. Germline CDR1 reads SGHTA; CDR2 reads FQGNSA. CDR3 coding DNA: TGTGCCAGCAGTCCTAGCGGGGGGGGACTAGAGACCCAGTACTTC. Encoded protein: CASSPSGGGLETQYF.

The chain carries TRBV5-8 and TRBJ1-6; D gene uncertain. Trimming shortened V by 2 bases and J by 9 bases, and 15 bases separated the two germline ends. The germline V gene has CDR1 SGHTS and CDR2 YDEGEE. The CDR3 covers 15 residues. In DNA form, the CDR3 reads TGTGCCAGCAGCTTTAGGGTAACGGGAGGTTCACCCCTCCACTTT. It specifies CASSFRVTGGSPLHF.

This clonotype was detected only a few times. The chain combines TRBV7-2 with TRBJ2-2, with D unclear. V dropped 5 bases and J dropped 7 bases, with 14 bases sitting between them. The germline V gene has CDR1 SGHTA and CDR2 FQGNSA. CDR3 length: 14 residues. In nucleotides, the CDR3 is TGTGCCAGCAGCCCACGGGTCACCATCGGGGAGCTGTTTTTT. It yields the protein CASSPRVTIGELFF.

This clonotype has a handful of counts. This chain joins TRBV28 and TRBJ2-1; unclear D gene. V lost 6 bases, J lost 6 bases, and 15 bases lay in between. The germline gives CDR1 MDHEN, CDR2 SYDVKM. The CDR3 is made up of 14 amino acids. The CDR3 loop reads CASRGPLVSNEQFF. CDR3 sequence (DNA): TGTGCCAGCAGGGGTCCTCTAGTCTCCAATGAGCAGTTCTTC.

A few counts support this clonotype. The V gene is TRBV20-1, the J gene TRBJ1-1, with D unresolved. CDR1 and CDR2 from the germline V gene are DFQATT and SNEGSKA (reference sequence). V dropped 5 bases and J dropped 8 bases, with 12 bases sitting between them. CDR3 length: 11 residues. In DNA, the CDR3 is TGCAGTGCTTCTCCGCTAAGGGAAGCTTTCTTT. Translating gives CSASPLREAFF.

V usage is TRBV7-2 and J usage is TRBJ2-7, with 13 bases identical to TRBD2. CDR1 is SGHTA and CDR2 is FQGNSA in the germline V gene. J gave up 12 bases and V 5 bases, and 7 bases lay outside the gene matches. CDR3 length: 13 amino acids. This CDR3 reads CASSLGTSGAPYF. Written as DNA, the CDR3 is TGTGCCAGCAGCCTCGGGACTAGCGGGGCCCCGTACTTC.

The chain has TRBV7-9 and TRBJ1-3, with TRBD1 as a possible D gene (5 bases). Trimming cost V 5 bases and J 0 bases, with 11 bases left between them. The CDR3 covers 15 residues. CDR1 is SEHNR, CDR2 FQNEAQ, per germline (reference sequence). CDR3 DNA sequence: TGTGCCAGCAGCCAGACAGTCACCTCTGGAAACACCATATATTTT. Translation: CASSQTVTSGNTIYF.

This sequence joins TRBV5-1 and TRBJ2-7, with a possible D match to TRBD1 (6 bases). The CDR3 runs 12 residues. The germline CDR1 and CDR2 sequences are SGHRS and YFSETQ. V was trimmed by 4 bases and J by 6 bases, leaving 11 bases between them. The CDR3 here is CASSEQGSEQYF. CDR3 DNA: TGCGCCAGCAGCGAACAGGGATCCGAGCAGTACTTC. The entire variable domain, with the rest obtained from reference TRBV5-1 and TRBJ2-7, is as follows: KAGVTQTPRYLIKTRGQQVTLSCSPISGHRSVSWYQQTPGQGLQFLFEYFSETQRNKGNFPGRFSGRQFSNSRSEMNVSTLELGDSALYLCASSEQGSEQYFGPGTRLTVT.

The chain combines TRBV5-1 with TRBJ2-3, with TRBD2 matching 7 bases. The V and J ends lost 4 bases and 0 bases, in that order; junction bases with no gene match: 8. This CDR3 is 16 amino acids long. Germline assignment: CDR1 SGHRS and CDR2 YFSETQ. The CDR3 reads CASSQRPGGSTDTQYF. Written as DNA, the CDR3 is TGCGCCAGCAGCCAACGACCGGGGGGAAGCACAGATACGCAGTATTTT.

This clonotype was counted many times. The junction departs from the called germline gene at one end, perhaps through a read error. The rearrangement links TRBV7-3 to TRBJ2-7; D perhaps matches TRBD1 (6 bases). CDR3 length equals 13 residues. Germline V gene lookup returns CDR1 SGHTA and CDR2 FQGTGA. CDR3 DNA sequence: TGTGCCAGCAGCCTAACAGGGAATAACGAGCAGTACTTC. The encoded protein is CASSLTGNNEQYF.

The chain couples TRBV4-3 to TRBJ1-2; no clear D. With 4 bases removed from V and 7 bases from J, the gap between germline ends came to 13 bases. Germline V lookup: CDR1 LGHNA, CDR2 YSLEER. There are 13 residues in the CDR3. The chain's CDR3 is CASSPAVVGGYTF. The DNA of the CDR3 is TGCGCCAGCAGCCCCGCCGTGGTTGGTGGCTACACCTTC.

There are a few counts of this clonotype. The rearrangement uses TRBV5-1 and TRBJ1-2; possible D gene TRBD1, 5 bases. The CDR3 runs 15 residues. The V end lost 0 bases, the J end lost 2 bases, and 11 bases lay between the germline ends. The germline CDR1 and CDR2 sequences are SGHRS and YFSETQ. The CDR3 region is CASSLASKGNYGYTF. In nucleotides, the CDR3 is TGCGCCAGCAGCTTGGCTTCTAAGGGGAACTATGGCTACACCTTC.

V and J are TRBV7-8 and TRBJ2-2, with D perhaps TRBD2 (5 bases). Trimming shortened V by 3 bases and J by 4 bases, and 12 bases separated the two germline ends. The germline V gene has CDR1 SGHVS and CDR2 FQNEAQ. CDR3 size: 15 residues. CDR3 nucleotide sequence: TGTGCCAGCAGCTTTCCCGGGGAGCGCACCGGGGAGCTGTTTTTT. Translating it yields CASSFPGERTGELFF. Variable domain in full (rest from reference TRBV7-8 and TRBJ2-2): GAGVSQSPRYKVAKRGQDVALRCDPISGHVSLFWYQQALGQGPEFLTYFQNEAQLDKSGLPSDRFFAERPEGSVSTLKIQRTQQEDSAVYLCASSFPGERTGELFFGEGSRLTVL.

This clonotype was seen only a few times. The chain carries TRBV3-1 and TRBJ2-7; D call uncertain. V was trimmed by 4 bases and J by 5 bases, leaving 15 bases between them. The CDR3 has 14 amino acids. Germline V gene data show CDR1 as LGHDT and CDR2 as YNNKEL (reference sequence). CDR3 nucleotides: TGTGCCAGCAGCCGAAGGGCCACTCCTAACGAGCAGTACTTC. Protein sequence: CASSRRATPNEQYF.

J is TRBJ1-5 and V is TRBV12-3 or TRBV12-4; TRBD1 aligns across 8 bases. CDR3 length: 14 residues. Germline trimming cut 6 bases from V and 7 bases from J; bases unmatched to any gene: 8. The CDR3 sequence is CASSLDRVTQPQHF. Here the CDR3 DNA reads TGTGCCAGCAGCCTGGACAGGGTAACACAGCCCCAGCATTTT.

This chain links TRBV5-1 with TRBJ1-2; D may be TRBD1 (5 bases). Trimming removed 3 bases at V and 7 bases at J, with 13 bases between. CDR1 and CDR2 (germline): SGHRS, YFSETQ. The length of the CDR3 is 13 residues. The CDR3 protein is CASSSGRDPGYTF. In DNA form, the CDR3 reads TGCGCCAGCAGCTCCGGCAGGGATCCTGGCTACACCTTC.

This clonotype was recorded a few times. CDR3 DNA: TGTGCCAGCTCACGGGGCAGGAGTAATAATTCACCCCTCCACTTT. The encoded protein is CASSRGRSNNSPLHF. The V call is TRBV18, the J call TRBJ1-6; possible D gene TRBD1, 5 bases. The CDR3 is 15 residues long. V was trimmed by 4 bases and J by 5 bases, leaving 12 bases between them. Looked up from germline, CDR1 is KGHSH and CDR2 is LQKENI.

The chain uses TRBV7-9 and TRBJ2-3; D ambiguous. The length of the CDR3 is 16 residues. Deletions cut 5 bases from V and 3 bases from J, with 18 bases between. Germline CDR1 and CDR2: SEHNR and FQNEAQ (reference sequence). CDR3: CASSPSRAPGTDTQYF. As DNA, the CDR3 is TGTGCCAGCAGCCCCAGCCGGGCCCCCGGGACAGATACGCAGTATTTT.

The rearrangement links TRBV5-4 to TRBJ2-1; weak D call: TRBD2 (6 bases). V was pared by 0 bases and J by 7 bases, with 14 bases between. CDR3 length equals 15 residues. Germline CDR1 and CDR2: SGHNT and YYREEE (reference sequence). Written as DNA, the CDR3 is TGTGCCAGCAGCTTGGCCGGGGGTAAAAGAAATGAGCAGTTCTTC. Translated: CASSLAGGKRNEQFF.

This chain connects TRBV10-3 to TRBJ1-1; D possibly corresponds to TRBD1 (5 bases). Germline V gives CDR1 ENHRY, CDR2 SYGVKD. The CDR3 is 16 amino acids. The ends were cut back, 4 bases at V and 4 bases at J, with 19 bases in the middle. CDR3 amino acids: CAISGKRGPGGTEAFF. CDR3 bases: TGTGCCATCAGTGGGAAGCGTGGTCCCGGGGGCACTGAAGCTTTCTTT.

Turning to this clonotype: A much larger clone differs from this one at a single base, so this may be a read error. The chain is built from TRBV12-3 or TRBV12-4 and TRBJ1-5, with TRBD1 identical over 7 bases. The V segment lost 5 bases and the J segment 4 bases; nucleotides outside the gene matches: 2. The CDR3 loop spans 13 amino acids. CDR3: CASSQQGNQPQHF. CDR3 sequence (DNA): TGTGCCAGCAGTCAACAGGGGAATCAGCCCCAGCATTTT.

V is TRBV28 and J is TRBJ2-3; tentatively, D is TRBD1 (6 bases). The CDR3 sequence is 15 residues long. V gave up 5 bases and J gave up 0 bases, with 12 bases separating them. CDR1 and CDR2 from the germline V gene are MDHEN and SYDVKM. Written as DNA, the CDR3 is TGTGCCAGCAGTGAGGACAGAGCTAGCACAGATACGCAGTATTTT. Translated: CASSEDRASTDTQYF.

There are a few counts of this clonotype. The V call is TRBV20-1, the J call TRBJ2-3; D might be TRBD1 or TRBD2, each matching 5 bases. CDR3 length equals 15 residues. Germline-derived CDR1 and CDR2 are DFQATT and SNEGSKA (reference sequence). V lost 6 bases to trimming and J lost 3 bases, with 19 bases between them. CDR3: CSAPPGGSSTDTQYF. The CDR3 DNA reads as TGCAGTGCCCCCCCTGGGGGATCTTCGACAGATACGCAGTATTTT.